These 2 T cell receptor beta chains originate from one sample sequenced in a study of shared clonotypes between healthy human individuals. TCRdb keeps only in-frame clones here, not all; method: immunoSEQ multiplex PCR. The table shows 730,000 or so clones, with approximately 79% occurring only once. The sequencing sample was made of memory CD4+ T cells sorted from blood. Subset reported: CD45RA-negative fraction. Receptor source: a woman in her thirties in good health.

This chain connects TRBV13 to TRBJ2-7; TRBD2 agrees at 14 bases. V was clipped by 5 bases and J by 1 base; unmatched bases: 10. CDR1 is PRHDT and CDR2 is FYEKMQ in the germline V gene (reference sequence). This CDR3 is 18 amino acids long. CDR3 bases: TGTGCCAGCAGCGCCCTGACTAGCGGGGGGGTTATATCCTACGAGCAGTACTTC. Translating it yields CASSALTSGGVISYEQYF. Filled out from reference TRBV13 and TRBJ2-7, the complete variable domain reads AAGVIQSPRHLIKEKRETATLKCYPIPRHDTVYWYQQGPGQDPQFLISFYEKMQSDKGSIPDRFSAQQFSDYHSELNMSSLELGDSALYFCASSALTSGGVISYEQYFGPGTRLTVT.

The chain uses TRBV10-1 and TRBJ2-7; D unresolved. The CDR3 is 12 amino acids. V was clipped by 4 bases and J by 5 bases, with 9 bases between them. Germline CDR1 WNHNN, CDR2 SYGVQD (reference sequence). The CDR3 loop reads CASSGGGHEQYF. CDR3 nucleotide sequence: TGCGCCAGCAGTGGCGGTGGACACGAGCAGTACTTC.